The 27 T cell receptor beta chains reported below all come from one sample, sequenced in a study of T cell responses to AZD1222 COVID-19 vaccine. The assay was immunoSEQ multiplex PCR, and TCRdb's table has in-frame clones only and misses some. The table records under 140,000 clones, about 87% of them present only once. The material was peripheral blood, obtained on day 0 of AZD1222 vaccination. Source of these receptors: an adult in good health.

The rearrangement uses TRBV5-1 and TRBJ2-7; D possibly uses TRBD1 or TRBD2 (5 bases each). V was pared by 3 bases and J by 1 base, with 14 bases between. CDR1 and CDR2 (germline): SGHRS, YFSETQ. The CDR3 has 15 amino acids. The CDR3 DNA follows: TGCGCCAGCAGCTACGGGGCAGGGATTTCCTACGAGCAGTACTTC. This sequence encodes CASSYGAGISYEQYF.

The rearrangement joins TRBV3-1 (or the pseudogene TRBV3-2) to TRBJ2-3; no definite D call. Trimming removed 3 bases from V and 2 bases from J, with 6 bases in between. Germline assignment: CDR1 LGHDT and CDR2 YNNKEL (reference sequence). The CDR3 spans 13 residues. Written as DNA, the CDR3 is TGTGCCAGCAGCCACGTTGTCACAGATACGCAGTATTTT. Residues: CASSHVVTDTQYF.

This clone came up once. The CDR3 loop reads CASRAGTEYNEQFF. CDR3 in DNA: TGTGCCAGCAGGGCCGGGACGGAATACAATGAGCAGTTCTTC. This chain links TRBV6-5 with TRBJ2-1, with D perhaps matching TRBD1 or TRBD2 (5 bases each). The germline CDR1 and CDR2 sequences are MNHEY and SVGAGI. This CDR3 comprises 14 residues. Trimming removed 6 bases from V and 4 bases from J, with 13 bases in between.

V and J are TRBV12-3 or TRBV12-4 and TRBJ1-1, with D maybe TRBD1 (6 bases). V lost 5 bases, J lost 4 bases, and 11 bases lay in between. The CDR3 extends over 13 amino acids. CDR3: CASSNRVGTEAFF. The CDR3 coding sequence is TGTGCCAGCAGTAACAGGGTAGGCACTGAAGCTTTCTTT.

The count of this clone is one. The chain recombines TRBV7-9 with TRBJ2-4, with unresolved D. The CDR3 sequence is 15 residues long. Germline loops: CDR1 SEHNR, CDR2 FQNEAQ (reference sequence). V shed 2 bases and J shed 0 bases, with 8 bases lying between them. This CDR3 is CASSLTEIAKNIQYF. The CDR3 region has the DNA TGTGCCAGCAGCTTAACCGAGATAGCCAAAAACATTCAGTACTTC.

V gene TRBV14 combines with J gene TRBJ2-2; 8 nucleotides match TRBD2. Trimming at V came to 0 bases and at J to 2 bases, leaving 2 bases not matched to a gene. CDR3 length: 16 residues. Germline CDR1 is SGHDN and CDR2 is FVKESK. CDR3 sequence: CASSQELAVNTGELFF. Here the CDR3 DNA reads TGTGCCAGCAGCCAAGAACTAGCGGTTAACACCGGGGAGCTGTTTTTT.

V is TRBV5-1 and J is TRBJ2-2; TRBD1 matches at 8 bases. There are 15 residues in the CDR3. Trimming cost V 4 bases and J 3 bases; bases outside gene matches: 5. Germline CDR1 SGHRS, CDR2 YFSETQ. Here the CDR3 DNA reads TGCGCCAGCAGCCCGGGGACAGGCGACACCGGGGAGCTGTTTTTT. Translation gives CASSPGTGDTGELFF.

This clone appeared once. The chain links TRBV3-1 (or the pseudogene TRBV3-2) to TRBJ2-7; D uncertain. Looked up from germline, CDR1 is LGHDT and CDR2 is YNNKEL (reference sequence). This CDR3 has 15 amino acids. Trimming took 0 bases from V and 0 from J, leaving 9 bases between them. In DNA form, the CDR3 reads TGTGCCAGCAGCCAAGATCCCTGGAGCTCCTACGAGCAGTACTTC. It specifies CASSQDPWSSYEQYF.

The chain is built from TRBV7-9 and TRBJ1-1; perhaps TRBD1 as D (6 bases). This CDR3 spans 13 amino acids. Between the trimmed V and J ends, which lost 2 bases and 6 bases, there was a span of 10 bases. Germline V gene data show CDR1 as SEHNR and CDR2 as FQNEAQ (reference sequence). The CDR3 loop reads CASSLPQGPEAFF. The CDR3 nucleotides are TGTGCCAGCAGCTTACCCCAGGGGCCTGAAGCTTTCTTT. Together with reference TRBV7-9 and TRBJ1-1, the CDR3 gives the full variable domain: DTGVSQNPRHKITKRGQNVTFRCDPISEHNRLYWYRQTLGQGPEFLTYFQNEAQLEKSRLLSDRFSAERPKGSFSTLEIQRTEQGDSAMYLCASSLPQGPEAFFGQGTRLTVV.

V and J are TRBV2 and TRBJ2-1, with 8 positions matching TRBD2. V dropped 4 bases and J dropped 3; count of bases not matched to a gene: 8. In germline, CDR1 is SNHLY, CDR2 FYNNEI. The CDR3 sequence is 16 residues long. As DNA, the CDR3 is TGTGCCAGCAGTGCCTTCGGCGGGGGGAGCTACAATGAGCAGTTCTTC. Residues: CASSAFGGGSYNEQFF.

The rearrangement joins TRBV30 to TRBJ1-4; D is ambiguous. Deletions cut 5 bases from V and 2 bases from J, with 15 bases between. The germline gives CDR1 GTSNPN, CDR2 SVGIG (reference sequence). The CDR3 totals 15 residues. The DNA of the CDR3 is TGTGCCTGGGCCCCCCCCCGGTCGACTAATGAAAAACTGTTTTTT. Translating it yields CAWAPPRSTNEKLFF.

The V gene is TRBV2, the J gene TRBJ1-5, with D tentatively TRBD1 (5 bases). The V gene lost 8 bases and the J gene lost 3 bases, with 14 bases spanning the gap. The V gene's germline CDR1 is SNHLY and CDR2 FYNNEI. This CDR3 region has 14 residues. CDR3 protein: CASAGVAVNQPQHF. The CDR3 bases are TGTGCCAGCGCGGGGGTCGCGGTCAATCAGCCCCAGCATTTT.

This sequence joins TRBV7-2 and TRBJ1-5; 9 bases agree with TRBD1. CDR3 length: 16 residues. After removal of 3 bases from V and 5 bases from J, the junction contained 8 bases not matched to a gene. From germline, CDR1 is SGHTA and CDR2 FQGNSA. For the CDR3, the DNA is TGTGCCAGCAGCTTGGGGCCTTGGACAGGGGATCAGCCCCAGCATTTT. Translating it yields CASSLGPWTGDQPQHF. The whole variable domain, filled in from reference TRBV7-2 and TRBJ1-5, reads GAGVSQSPSNKVTEKGKDVELRCDPISGHTALYWYRQSLGQGLEFLIYFQGNSAPDKSGLPSDRFSAERTGGSVSTLTIQRTQQEDSAVYLCASSLGPWTGDQPQHFGDGTRLSIL.

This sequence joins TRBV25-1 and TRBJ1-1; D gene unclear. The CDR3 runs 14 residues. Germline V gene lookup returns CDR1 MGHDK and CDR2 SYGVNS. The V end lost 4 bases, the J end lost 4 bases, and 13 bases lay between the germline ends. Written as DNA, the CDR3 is TGTGCCAGCAGTGCCCCTGGGGTGGGCACTGAAGCTTTCTTT. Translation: CASSAPGVGTEAFF.

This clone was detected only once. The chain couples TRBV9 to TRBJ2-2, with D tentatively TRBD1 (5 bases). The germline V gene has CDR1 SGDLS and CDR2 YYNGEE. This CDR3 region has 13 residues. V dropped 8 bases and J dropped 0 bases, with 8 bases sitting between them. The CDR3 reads CASSRANTGELFF. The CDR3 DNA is TGTGCCAGTAGCAGGGCGAACACCGGGGAGCTGTTTTTT.

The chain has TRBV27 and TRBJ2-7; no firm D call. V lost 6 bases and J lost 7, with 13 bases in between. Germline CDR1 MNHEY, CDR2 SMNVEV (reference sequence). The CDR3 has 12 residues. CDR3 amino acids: CASRSPTWEQYF. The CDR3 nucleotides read TGTGCCAGCAGGTCCCCTACTTGGGAGCAGTACTTC.

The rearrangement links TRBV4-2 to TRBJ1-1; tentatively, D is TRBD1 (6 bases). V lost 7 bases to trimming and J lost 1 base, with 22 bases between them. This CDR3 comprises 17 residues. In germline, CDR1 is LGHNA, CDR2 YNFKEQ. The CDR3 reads CASTRGAGLTRNTEAFF. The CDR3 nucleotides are TGTGCCAGCACCCGGGGGGCGGGTCTTACGCGGAACACTGAAGCTTTCTTT.

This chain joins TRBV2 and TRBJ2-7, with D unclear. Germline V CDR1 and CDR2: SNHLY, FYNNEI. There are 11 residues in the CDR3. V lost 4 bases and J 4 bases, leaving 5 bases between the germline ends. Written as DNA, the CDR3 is TGTGCCAGCAGTGTAGCATACGAGCAGTACTTC. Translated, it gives CASSVAYEQYF. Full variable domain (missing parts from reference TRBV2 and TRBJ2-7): EPEVTQTPSHQVTQMGQEVILRCVPISNHLYFYWYRQILGQKVEFLVSFYNNEISEKSEIFDDQFSVERPDGSNFTLKIRSTKLEDSAMYFCASSVAYEQYFGPGTRLTVT.

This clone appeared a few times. CDR3 nucleotides: TGTGCCAGCAGTGACAGCAACCGCAATCAGCCCCAGCATTTT. This sequence encodes CASSDSNRNQPQHF. The chain is built from TRBV2 and TRBJ1-5, with D unresolved. Trimming took off 3 bases at V and 2 bases at J, with 8 bases between the two ends. CDR1 and CDR2 (germline): SNHLY, FYNNEI. There are 14 residues in the CDR3.

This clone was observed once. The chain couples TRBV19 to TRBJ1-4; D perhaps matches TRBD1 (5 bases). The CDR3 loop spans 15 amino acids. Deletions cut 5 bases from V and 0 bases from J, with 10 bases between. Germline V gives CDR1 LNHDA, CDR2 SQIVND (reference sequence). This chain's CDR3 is CASSWGNPTNEKLFF. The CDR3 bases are TGTGCCAGTAGTTGGGGGAATCCAACTAATGAAAAACTGTTTTTT.

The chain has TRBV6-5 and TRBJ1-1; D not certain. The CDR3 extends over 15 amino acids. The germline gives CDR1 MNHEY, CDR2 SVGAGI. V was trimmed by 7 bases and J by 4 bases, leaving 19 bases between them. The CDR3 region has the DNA TGTGCCAGCAAGCGTTCTGGGAGTTTCGGCACTGAAGCTTTCTTT. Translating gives CASKRSGSFGTEAFF.

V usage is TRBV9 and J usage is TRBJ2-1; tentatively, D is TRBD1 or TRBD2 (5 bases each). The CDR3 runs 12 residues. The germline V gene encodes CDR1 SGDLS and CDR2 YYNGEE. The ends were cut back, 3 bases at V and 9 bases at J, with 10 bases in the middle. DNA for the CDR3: TGTGCCAGCAGCGACACTAGGGGTGAGCAGTTCTTC. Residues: CASSDTRGEQFF. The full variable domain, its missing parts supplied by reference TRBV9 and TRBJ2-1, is DSGVTQTPKHLITATGQRVTLRCSPRSGDLSVYWYQQSLDQGLQFLIQYYNGEERAKGNILERFSAQQFPDLHSELNLSSLELGDSALYFCASSDTRGEQFFGPGTRLTVL.

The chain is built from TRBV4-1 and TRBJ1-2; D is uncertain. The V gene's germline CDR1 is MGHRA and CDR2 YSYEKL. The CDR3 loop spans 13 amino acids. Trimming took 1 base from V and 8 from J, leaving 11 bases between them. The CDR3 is CASSQGVIEGYTF. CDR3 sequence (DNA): TGCGCCAGCAGCCAAGGCGTCATTGAGGGCTACACCTTC.

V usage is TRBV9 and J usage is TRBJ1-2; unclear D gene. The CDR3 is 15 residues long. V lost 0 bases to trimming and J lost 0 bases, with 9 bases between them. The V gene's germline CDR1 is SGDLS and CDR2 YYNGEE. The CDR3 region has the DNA TGTGCCAGCAGCGTAGAAAGTGCGGCTAACTATGGCTACACCTTC. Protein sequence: CASSVESAANYGYTF.

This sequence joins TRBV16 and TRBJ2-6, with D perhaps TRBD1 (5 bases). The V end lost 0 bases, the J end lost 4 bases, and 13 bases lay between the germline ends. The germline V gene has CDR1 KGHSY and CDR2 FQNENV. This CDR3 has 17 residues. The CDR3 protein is CASSQSLGAWGANVLTF. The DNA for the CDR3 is TGTGCCAGCAGCCAATCGTTAGGGGCGTGGGGGGCCAACGTCCTGACTTTC.

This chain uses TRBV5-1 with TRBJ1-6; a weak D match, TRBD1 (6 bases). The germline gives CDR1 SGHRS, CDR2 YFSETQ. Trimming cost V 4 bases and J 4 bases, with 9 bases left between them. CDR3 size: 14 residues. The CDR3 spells CASSPTGYNSPLHF. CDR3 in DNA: TGCGCCAGCAGCCCGACAGGATATAATTCACCCCTCCACTTT.

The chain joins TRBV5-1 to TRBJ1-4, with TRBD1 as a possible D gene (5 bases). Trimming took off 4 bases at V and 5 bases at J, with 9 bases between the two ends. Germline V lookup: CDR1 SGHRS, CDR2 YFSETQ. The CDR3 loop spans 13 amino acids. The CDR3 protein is CASSGGGNEKLFF. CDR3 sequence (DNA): TGCGCCAGCAGCGGTGGGGGGAATGAAAAACTGTTTTTT.